These T cell receptor beta chains were read from a single sample in a study of blood T cell repertoires in COVID-19. Data came from immunoSEQ multiplex PCR; TCRdb stores just in-frame clones and leaves some out. Of 200,000 to 300,000 clones in the sample, about 90% were seen once. Input material: PBMCs or T cells enriched from blood (not recorded which). The source of these receptors is a woman in her twenties or thirties with acute COVID-19. The CDR3 runs from the conserved cysteine through the conserved F or W. D genes are given only for firm matches. A clone size is listed for some rows: how often the clone was seen (once, few, many), or a class if it is expanded.

CDR3	DNA	V	J	size	D
CASSGLPAGNSPLHF	TGTGCCAGTTCCGGACTGCCGGCCGGTAATTCACCCCTCCACTTT	TRBV19	TRBJ1-6	.	.
CASSIISGGGDTQYF	TGTGCCAGTAGTATTATTAGCGGGGGAGGAGATACGCAGTATTTT	TRBV19	TRBJ2-3	.	TRBD2
CASSLAQGGEKLFF	TGTGCCAGCAGCTTAGCACAGGGGGGAGAAAAACTGTTTTTT	TRBV11-2	TRBJ1-4	.	TRBD1
CASSPRTSRRRYEQYF	TGTGCCAGCAGTCCCCGGACTAGCCGACGGCGCTACGAGCAGTACTTC	TRBV28	TRBJ2-7	.	TRBD2
CASSQGSKGGTEAFF	TGCGCCAGCAGCCAGGGCTCCAAGGGAGGCACTGAAGCTTTCTTT	TRBV4-1	TRBJ1-1	.	.
CASSLADYGYTF	TGTGCCAGCAGCTTGGCCGACTATGGCTACACCTTC	TRBV5-6	TRBJ1-2	.	.
CASSPPGATEAFF	TGTGCCAGCAGCCCTCCAGGGGCCACTGAAGCTTTCTTT	TRBV12-3/TRBV12-4	TRBJ1-1	.	.
CASSVITGTGNGYTF	TGTGCCAGCAGCGTTATTACCGGGACAGGGAATGGCTACACCTTC	TRBV7-2	TRBJ1-2	.	TRBD1
CASSLDRNSGNTIYF	TGTGCCAGCAGCTTGGACAGGAACTCTGGAAACACCATATATTTT	TRBV5-6	TRBJ1-3	.	.
CAWSWDREKQTF	TGTGCCTGGAGTTGGGACAGGGAGAAACAGACCTTC	TRBV30	TRBJ1-2	.	TRBD1
CASSPAPERPDHEQFF	TGTGCCAGCTCACCGGCCCCAGAGCGTCCAGACCATGAGCAGTTCTTC	TRBV18	TRBJ2-1	.	.
CASSLGPPYNSPLHF	TGCGCCAGCAGCTTGGGGCCCCCGTATAATTCACCCCTCCACTTT	TRBV5-1	TRBJ1-6	once	.
CASSLEQDHPQHF	TGTGCCAGCAGCTTAGAACAGGATCACCCCCAGCATTTT	TRBV11-2	TRBJ1-5	once	.
CASRDQGRGNSPLHF	TGTGCCAGCAGAGACCAAGGTCGCGGGAATTCACCCCTCCACTTT	TRBV5-4	TRBJ1-6	.	.
CASSLVVGTGSDYGYTF	TGTGCCAGCAGCTTGGTTGTGGGGACAGGGTCTGACTATGGCTACACCTTC	TRBV5-8	TRBJ1-2	few	TRBD1
CASNSGGRLDQETQYF	TGTGCCAGCAACTCCGGGGGAAGGTTAGACCAAGAGACCCAGTACTTC	TRBV28	TRBJ2-5	once	.
CASSLQGTDTQYF	TGTGCCAGCTCTCTACAGGGGACAGATACGCAGTATTTT	TRBV18	TRBJ2-3	once	TRBD1
CASSQGLAGPNNEQFF	TGCGCCAGCAGCCAGGGGCTGGCGGGGCCTAACAATGAGCAGTTCTTC	TRBV4-3	TRBJ2-1	few	.
CASSKLPGQSTDTQYF	TGTGCCAGCAGCAAACTGCCGGGACAGAGCACAGATACGCAGTATTTT	TRBV28	TRBJ2-3	.	TRBD1
CASSPDSPYGYTF	TGTGCCAGCAGCCCCGACTCGCCCTATGGCTACACCTTC	TRBV12-3/TRBV12-4	TRBJ1-2	.	.
CASSTLTGGNQPQHF	TGTGCCAGCAGCACCTTGACAGGGGGCAATCAGCCCCAGCATTTT	TRBV28	TRBJ1-5	many	TRBD1
CSVPGQLNTEAFF	TGCAGCGTTCCGGGACAGTTGAACACTGAAGCTTTCTTT	TRBV29-1	TRBJ1-1	medium-sized	TRBD1
CASSSAGGISNQPQHF	TGTGCCAGCAGCTCCGCCGGGGGGATTAGCAATCAGCCCCAGCATTTT	TRBV5-5	TRBJ1-5	.	.
CASSSGLASSYNEQFF	TGTGCCAGCAGTTCAGGACTAGCGAGCTCCTACAATGAGCAGTTCTTC	TRBV6-5	TRBJ2-1	.	TRBD2
CASSLVGVNSPLHF	TGTGCCAGCAGCTTAGTCGGGGTTAATTCACCCCTCCACTTT	TRBV7-2	TRBJ1-6	.	.
CASSPVNTGELFF	TGTGCCAGCAGCCCAGTAAACACCGGGGAGCTGTTTTTT	TRBV7-2	TRBJ2-2	.	.
CASSLEAGRNQPQHF	TGCGCCAGCAGCTTGGAGGCGGGCCGCAATCAGCCCCAGCATTTT	TRBV5-1	TRBJ1-5	.	.
CASSGTGSDQPQHF	TGTGCCAGCAGTGGGACAGGGAGCGATCAGCCCCAGCATTTT	TRBV2	TRBJ1-5	.	TRBD1
CASSLVGTGYGYTF	TGTGCCAGCAGCTTAGTGGGGACAGGGTACGGCTACACCTTC	TRBV7-2	TRBJ1-2	.	TRBD1
CASSLSVGSHLYEQYF	TGTGCCAGCAGTTTATCTGTGGGGAGTCACCTCTACGAGCAGTACTTC	TRBV27	TRBJ2-7	.	.
CASSQGLAGVGEQFF	TGTGCCAGCAGCCAGGGACTAGCGGGGGTTGGGGAGCAGTTCTTC	TRBV27	TRBJ2-1	once	TRBD2
CASSLGAGSPLYGYTF	TGTGCCAGCAGCTTGGGGGCAGGTTCACCTCTCTATGGCTACACCTTC	TRBV5-4	TRBJ1-2	.	.
CSASRQVRPSGANVLTF	TGCAGTGCTAGTCGCCAGGTCAGACCATCTGGGGCCAACGTCCTGACTTTC	TRBV20-1	TRBJ2-6	.	.
CASSRSGRPNQPQHF	TGCGCCAGCAGTCGGTCAGGGCGTCCCAATCAGCCCCAGCATTTT	TRBV23-1	TRBJ1-5	.	.
CASTPDRMFGDTQYF	TGTGCCAGCACCCCGGACAGGATGTTCGGAGATACGCAGTATTTT	TRBV2	TRBJ2-3	.	TRBD1
CASSADREAGNTIYF	TGTGCCAGTAGTGCCGACAGGGAAGCTGGAAACACCATATATTTT	TRBV19	TRBJ1-3	.	TRBD1
CASSASGSVSEKLFF	TGTGCCAGCAGTGCGTCTGGTTCTGTGAGTGAAAAACTGTTTTTT	TRBV25-1	TRBJ1-4	.	.
CASRRGGQETQYF	TGTGCCAGTAGGAGGGGGGGCCAAGAGACCCAGTACTTC	TRBV19	TRBJ2-5	.	.
CASSALAGSLQETQYF	TGTGCCAGCAGCGCTCTAGCGGGGAGCCTCCAAGAGACCCAGTACTTC	TRBV7-3	TRBJ2-5	.	TRBD2